This T cell receptor beta chain was identified during a study of post-analysis software for immune sequencing data. The CDR3 totals 12 residues. V lost 8 bases and J lost 4, with 11 bases in between. Study outcomes and limitations: TRBV5-6, TRBV5-1 and TRBV20-1 were among several TRBV segments more frequent in patients than controls. Normalized Chao1 diversity was significantly lower in multiple sclerosis patients than in controls.

Incorporated into the TCR beta cDNA libraries were unique molecular identifiers, which served to reduce PCR and sequencing biases. Between roughly 1 and 10 million T cells gave rise to 500,000 to 600,000 cDNA molecules. From the PCR reads, TCRdb called clonotypes with MiXCR, one entry per CDR3 protein. The profile shows about 680,000 distinct CDR3 sequences, 59% of them singletons. This clonotype was seen once. Its antigen is undetermined. The sample was blood. This TCR came from a girl aged 2 to 10 with multiple sclerosis. The rearrangement links TRBV12-3 or TRBV12-4 to TRBJ1-2; D is uncertain. This CDR3 is CASGQIFYGYTF. The CDR3 region has the DNA TGTGCCAGCGGGCAAATTTTCTATGGCTACACCTTC.